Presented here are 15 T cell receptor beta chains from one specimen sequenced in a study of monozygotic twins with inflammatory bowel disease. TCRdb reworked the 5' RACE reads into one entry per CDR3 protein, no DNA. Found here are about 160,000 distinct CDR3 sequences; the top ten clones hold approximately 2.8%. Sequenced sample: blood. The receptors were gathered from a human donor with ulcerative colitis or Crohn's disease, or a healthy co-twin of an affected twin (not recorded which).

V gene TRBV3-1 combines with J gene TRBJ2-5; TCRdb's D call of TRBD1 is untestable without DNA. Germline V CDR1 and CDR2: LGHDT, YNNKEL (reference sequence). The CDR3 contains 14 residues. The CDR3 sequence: CASSPSGIGETQYF.

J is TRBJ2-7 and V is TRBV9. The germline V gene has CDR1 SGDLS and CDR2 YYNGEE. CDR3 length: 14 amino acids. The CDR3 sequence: CASSVAGNLYEQYF.

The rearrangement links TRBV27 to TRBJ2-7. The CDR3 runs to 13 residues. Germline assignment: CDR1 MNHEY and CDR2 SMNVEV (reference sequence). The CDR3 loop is CASKRWSSYEQYF.

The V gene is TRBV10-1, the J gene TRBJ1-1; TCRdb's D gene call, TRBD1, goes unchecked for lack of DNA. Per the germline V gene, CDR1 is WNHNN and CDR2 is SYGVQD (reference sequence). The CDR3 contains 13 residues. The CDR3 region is CASSARGYTEAFF.

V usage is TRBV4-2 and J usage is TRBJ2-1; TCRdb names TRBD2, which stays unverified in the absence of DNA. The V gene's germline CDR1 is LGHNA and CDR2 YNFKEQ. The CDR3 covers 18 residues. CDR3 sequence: CASSQEGLAGVSYNEQFF.

This CDR3 reads CASSFRGTVSDTQYF. This sequence joins TRBV7-2 and TRBJ2-3; TCRdb returns TRBD2, unconfirmable since there is no DNA. Germline V gene data show CDR1 as SGHTA and CDR2 as FQGNSA. There are 15 residues in the CDR3.

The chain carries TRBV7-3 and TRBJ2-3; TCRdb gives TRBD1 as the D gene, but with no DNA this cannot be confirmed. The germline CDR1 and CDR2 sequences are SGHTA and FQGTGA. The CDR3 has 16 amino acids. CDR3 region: CASSSPSDRSTDTQYF.

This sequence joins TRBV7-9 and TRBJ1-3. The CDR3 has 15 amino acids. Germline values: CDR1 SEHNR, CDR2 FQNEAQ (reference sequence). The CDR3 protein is CASSESGGVRNTIYF.

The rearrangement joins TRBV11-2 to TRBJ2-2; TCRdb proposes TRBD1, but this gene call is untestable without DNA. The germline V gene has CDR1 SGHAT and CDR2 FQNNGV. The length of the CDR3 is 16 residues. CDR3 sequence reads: CASSNFRGHEVGELFF. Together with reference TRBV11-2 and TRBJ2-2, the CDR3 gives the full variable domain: EAGVAQSPRYKIIEKRQSVAFWCNPISGHATLYWYQQILGQGPKLLIQFQNNGVVDDSQLPKDRFSAERLKGVDSTLKIQPAKLEDSAVYLCASSNFRGHEVGELFFGEGSRLTVL.

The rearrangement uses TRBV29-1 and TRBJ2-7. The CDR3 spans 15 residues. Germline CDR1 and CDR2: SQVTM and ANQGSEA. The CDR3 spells CSVEDRYRSSYEQYF.

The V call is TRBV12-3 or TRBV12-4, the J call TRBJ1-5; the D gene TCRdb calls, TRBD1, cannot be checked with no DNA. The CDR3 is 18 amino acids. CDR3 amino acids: CASSLVGTPPYSNQPQHF.

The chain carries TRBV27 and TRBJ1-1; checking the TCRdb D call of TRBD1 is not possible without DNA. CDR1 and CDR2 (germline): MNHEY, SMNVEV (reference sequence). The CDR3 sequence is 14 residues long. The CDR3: CASSLGQKNTEAFF.

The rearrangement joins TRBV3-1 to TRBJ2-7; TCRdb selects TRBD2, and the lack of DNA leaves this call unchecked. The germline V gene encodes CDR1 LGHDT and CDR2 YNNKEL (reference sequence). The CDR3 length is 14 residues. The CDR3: CASSLGLAGGEQYF.

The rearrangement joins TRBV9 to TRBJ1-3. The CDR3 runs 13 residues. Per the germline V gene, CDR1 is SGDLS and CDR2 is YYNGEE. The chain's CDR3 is CASSYGDGNTIYF.

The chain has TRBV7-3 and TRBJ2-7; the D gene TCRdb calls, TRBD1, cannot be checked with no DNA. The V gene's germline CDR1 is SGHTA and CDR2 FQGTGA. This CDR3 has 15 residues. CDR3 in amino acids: CASSPGQGAINEQYF. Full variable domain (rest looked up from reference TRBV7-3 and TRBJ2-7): GAGVSQTPSNKVTEKGKYVELRCDPISGHTALYWYRQSLGQGPEFLIYFQGTGAADDSGLPNDRFFAVRPEGSVSTLKIQRTERGDSAVYLCASSPGQGAINEQYFGPGTRLTVT.